A selection of T cell receptor beta chains follows, all from one sample in a study of blood T cell repertoires in COVID-19. The table came from immunoSEQ multiplex PCR; TCRdb's copy has only in-frame clones and leaves some out. The repertoire holds about 90,000 clones, with about 80% as singletons. The sample was peripheral blood. These receptor sequences come from a man in his sixties with acute or convalescent COVID-19. CDR3s include the opening cysteine and the closing phenylalanine or tryptophan. The D gene is left open where the match is weak. Size values are once, few and many counts, or a class for expanded clones, and some rows have none.

v_gene: TRBV27
len: 13
j_gene: TRBJ2-5
d_gene: -
abundance: -
CDR3nt: TGTGCCAGCAGTTTAATTAGCGGAGAGACCCAGTACTTC
CDR3aa: CASSLISGETQYF

v_gene: TRBV3-1/TRBV3-2
len: 15
j_gene: TRBJ1-2
d_gene: -
abundance: -
CDR3nt: TGTGCCAGCAGCCGCAGGTTCACAACCAACTATGGCTACACCTTC
CDR3aa: CASSRRFTTNYGYTF

v_gene: TRBV15
len: 12
j_gene: TRBJ1-1
d_gene: -
abundance: -
CDR3nt: TGTGCCACCAGCGACTGGGACACTGAAGCTTTCTTT
CDR3aa: CATSDWDTEAFF

v_gene: TRBV7-9
len: 13
j_gene: TRBJ2-7
d_gene: -
abundance: -
CDR3nt: TGTGCCAGCAGCAATCGACAAGGGGACGAGCAGTACTTC
CDR3aa: CASSNRQGDEQYF

v_gene: TRBV9
len: 17
j_gene: TRBJ2-3
d_gene: -
abundance: few
CDR3nt: TGTGCCAGCAGCGTACAGGGAAAGGGGGTCGTAACAGATACGCAGTATTTT
CDR3aa: CASSVQGKGVVTDTQYF

v_gene: TRBV2
len: 16
j_gene: TRBJ2-7
d_gene: -
abundance: -
CDR3nt: TGTGCCAGCAGAAGTAGGGGGGGGCCCCTCCTGGACGAGCAGTACTTC
CDR3aa: CASRSRGGPLLDEQYF

v_gene: TRBV30
len: 12
j_gene: TRBJ1-1
d_gene: -
abundance: -
CDR3nt: TGTGCCTGGAGTGGGCAGGGAAACGAAGCTTTCTTT
CDR3aa: CAWSGQGNEAFF

v_gene: TRBV19
len: 16
j_gene: TRBJ1-1
d_gene: TRBD1
abundance: -
CDR3nt: TGTGCCAGTAGCACCGGGACAGGGGGCTCGAACACTGAAGCTTTCTTT
CDR3aa: CASSTGTGGSNTEAFF

v_gene: TRBV3-1/TRBV3-2
len: 13
j_gene: TRBJ1-1
d_gene: -
abundance: -
CDR3nt: TGTGCCAGCAGCACAGTAAAGAACACTGAAGCTTTCTTT
CDR3aa: CASSTVKNTEAFF

v_gene: TRBV11-2
len: 15
j_gene: TRBJ1-1
d_gene: -
abundance: -
CDR3nt: TGTGCCAGCAGCTTAGATTGGCAGGGGTTAACTGAAGCTTTCTTT
CDR3aa: CASSLDWQGLTEAFF

v_gene: TRBV5-6
len: 15
j_gene: TRBJ1-4
d_gene: TRBD1
abundance: -
CDR3nt: TGTGCCAGCAGCCCCGGGACAGGGAATAATGAAAAACTGTTTTTT
CDR3aa: CASSPGTGNNEKLFF

v_gene: TRBV10-3
len: 13
j_gene: TRBJ2-7
d_gene: -
abundance: -
CDR3nt: TGTGCCATCAGCACTGGAGGGTCTTACGAGCAGTACTTC
CDR3aa: CAISTGGSYEQYF

v_gene: TRBV5-1
len: 17
j_gene: TRBJ1-1
d_gene: TRBD1
abundance: -
CDR3nt: TGCGCCAGCAGCAGCGGACAGGGGCGATTGGGAGCCACTGAAGCTTTCTTT
CDR3aa: CASSSGQGRLGATEAFF

v_gene: TRBV19
len: 17
j_gene: TRBJ2-4
d_gene: -
abundance: -
CDR3nt: TGTGCCAGTAGTATTTTACCGCCAGGGGAGGGCAAAAACATTCAGTACTTC
CDR3aa: CASSILPPGEGKNIQYF

v_gene: TRBV7-9
len: 17
j_gene: TRBJ2-3
d_gene: TRBD2
abundance: -
CDR3nt: TGTGCCAGCAGCCGTATTGGGACTAGCGAGAGCACAGATACGCAGTATTTT
CDR3aa: CASSRIGTSESTDTQYF

v_gene: TRBV19
len: 15
j_gene: TRBJ2-7
d_gene: -
abundance: -
CDR3nt: TGTGCCAGTAGTCTACAGGGCATGGGGCTCTACGAGCAGTACTTC
CDR3aa: CASSLQGMGLYEQYF

v_gene: TRBV5-1
len: 17
j_gene: TRBJ2-7
d_gene: -
abundance: -
CDR3nt: TGCGCCAGCAGCACTCGCGAAGACAGGTCCTTGACCTACGAGCAGTACTTC
CDR3aa: CASSTREDRSLTYEQYF

v_gene: TRBV4-3
len: 17
j_gene: TRBJ2-6
d_gene: -
abundance: -
CDR3nt: TGCGCCAGCAGCCAAGGAGGACAGTCTACCGGGGCCAACGTCCTGACTTTC
CDR3aa: CASSQGGQSTGANVLTF

v_gene: TRBV4-2
len: 13
j_gene: TRBJ1-2
d_gene: TRBD1
abundance: -
CDR3nt: TGTGCCAGCAGAGGACAGGGGAACTATGGCTACACCTTC
CDR3aa: CASRGQGNYGYTF

v_gene: TRBV29-1
len: 14
j_gene: TRBJ2-1
d_gene: -
abundance: -
CDR3nt: TGCAGCGCTCAAGGGGAGGTTTCTGGCAATGAGCAGTTCTTC
CDR3aa: CSAQGEVSGNEQFF

v_gene: TRBV13
len: 16
j_gene: TRBJ2-1
d_gene: TRBD1
abundance: -
CDR3nt: TGTGCCAGCAGTTCGGACAGGGAGAGCTCCTACAATGAGCAGTTCTTC
CDR3aa: CASSSDRESSYNEQFF

v_gene: TRBV11-2
len: 14
j_gene: TRBJ2-7
d_gene: -
abundance: once
CDR3nt: TGTGCCAGCAGCCCGGGTGTGGTTCCCTACGAGCAGTACTTC
CDR3aa: CASSPGVVPYEQYF

v_gene: TRBV5-1
len: 12
j_gene: TRBJ2-7
d_gene: -
abundance: -
CDR3nt: TGCGCCAGCAGCTTGGGAGCCTACGAGCAGTACTTC
CDR3aa: CASSLGAYEQYF

v_gene: TRBV6-5
len: 12
j_gene: TRBJ1-2
d_gene: -
abundance: few
CDR3nt: TGTGCCAGCCAACAGGGATTTGGTGGCTACACCTTC
CDR3aa: CASQQGFGGYTF

v_gene: TRBV5-8
len: 15
j_gene: TRBJ1-1
d_gene: TRBD1
abundance: -
CDR3nt: TGTGCCAGCACCGCGAGACAGGGCTTGAACACTGAAGCTTTCTTT
CDR3aa: CASTARQGLNTEAFF

v_gene: TRBV12-5
len: 15
j_gene: TRBJ2-3
d_gene: TRBD2
abundance: -
CDR3nt: TGTGCTAGTGGTACGGGACTAGCGGGCACAGATACGCAGTATTTT
CDR3aa: CASGTGLAGTDTQYF

v_gene: TRBV15
len: 16
j_gene: TRBJ2-1
d_gene: -
abundance: -
CDR3nt: TGTGCCACCAGCAGAGATATGTGGGGGCCTACGTCGGGGCAGTTCTTC
CDR3aa: CATSRDMWGPTSGQFF

v_gene: TRBV6-5
len: 15
j_gene: TRBJ1-4
d_gene: -
abundance: -
CDR3nt: TGTGCCAGCAGTTACGCGGCAGAGTCTAATGAAAAACTGTTTTTT
CDR3aa: CASSYAAESNEKLFF

v_gene: TRBV10-3
len: 14
j_gene: TRBJ1-1
d_gene: -
abundance: -
CDR3nt: TGTGCCATCAGTGAGGGACAGCCTAACACTGAAGCTTTCTTT
CDR3aa: CAISEGQPNTEAFF

v_gene: TRBV6-1
len: 16
j_gene: TRBJ1-3
d_gene: -
abundance: once
CDR3nt: TGTGCCAGCAGTGCCCAGGGAGGGATCTCTGGAAACACCATATATTTT
CDR3aa: CASSAQGGISGNTIYF

v_gene: TRBV6-5
len: 16
j_gene: TRBJ1-1
d_gene: TRBD1
abundance: -
CDR3nt: TGTGCCAGCAGTTACTTAGGGACAGGTATGAACACTGAAGCTTTCTTT
CDR3aa: CASSYLGTGMNTEAFF

v_gene: TRBV6-5
len: 14
j_gene: TRBJ1-2
d_gene: -
abundance: -
CDR3nt: TGTGCCAGCACCTTAGGGGGGGGGACTTCGGGCTACACCTTC
CDR3aa: CASTLGGGTSGYTF

v_gene: TRBV12-3/TRBV12-4
len: 13
j_gene: TRBJ1-2
d_gene: TRBD1
abundance: -
CDR3nt: TGTGCCAGCAGTTCCTCGACAGGGGATGGCTACACCTTC
CDR3aa: CASSSSTGDGYTF

v_gene: TRBV19
len: 13
j_gene: TRBJ2-1
d_gene: -
abundance: -
CDR3nt: TGTGCCAGTATAGGGAGCTCCTACAATGAGCAGTTCTTC
CDR3aa: CASIGSSYNEQFF

v_gene: TRBV6-5
len: 15
j_gene: TRBJ2-2
d_gene: TRBD1
abundance: -
CDR3nt: TGTGCCAGCACTTTGGGACAGGGGAACACCGGGGAGCTGTTTTTT
CDR3aa: CASTLGQGNTGELFF

v_gene: TRBV30
len: 14
j_gene: TRBJ1-2
d_gene: TRBD1
abundance: -
CDR3nt: TGTGCCTGGAGTTCCCGGACAGGGGGCTTTGGCTACACCTTC
CDR3aa: CAWSSRTGGFGYTF

v_gene: TRBV5-1
len: 15
j_gene: TRBJ2-1
d_gene: TRBD1
abundance: -
CDR3nt: TGCGCCAGCAGCTTGAGAACAGGGGAAACAAATGAGCAGTTCTTC
CDR3aa: CASSLRTGETNEQFF

v_gene: TRBV7-3
len: 13
j_gene: TRBJ1-1
d_gene: -
abundance: -
CDR3nt: TGTGCCAGCAGCTTCAGGGTGAACACTGAAGCTTTCTTT
CDR3aa: CASSFRVNTEAFF

v_gene: TRBV3-1/TRBV3-2
len: 15
j_gene: TRBJ2-1
d_gene: TRBD2
abundance: once
CDR3nt: TGTGCCAGCAGCCAAAAGGGACTAGCATTGGTTGAGCAGTTCTTC
CDR3aa: CASSQKGLALVEQFF

v_gene: TRBV2
len: 14
j_gene: TRBJ1-6
d_gene: -
abundance: -
CDR3nt: TGTGCCAGCCACAGGACGGGCTTTTTGGTACCCCTCCACTTT
CDR3aa: CASHRTGFLVPLHF

v_gene: TRBV7-8
len: 15
j_gene: TRBJ1-6
d_gene: TRBD1
abundance: once
CDR3nt: TGTGCCAGCAGCCGAACAGGGGCTGATAATTCACCCCTCCACTTT
CDR3aa: CASSRTGADNSPLHF

v_gene: TRBV5-4
len: 16
j_gene: TRBJ1-2
d_gene: TRBD1
abundance: -
CDR3nt: TGTGCCAGCAGCTCCGGGACAGGGAATAATCGGTATGGCTACACCTTC
CDR3aa: CASSSGTGNNRYGYTF

v_gene: TRBV21-1
len: 15
j_gene: TRBJ1-2
d_gene: -
abundance: -
CDR3nt: TGTGCCAGCACTCTAGACGACAGGCGAAATTATGGCTACACCTTC
CDR3aa: CASTLDDRRNYGYTF

v_gene: TRBV28
len: 14
j_gene: TRBJ1-1
d_gene: -
abundance: few
CDR3nt: TGTGCCAGCAGTTTAGTTTCAGAGAACACTGAAGCTTTCTTT
CDR3aa: CASSLVSENTEAFF

v_gene: TRBV29-1
len: 11
j_gene: TRBJ1-2
d_gene: -
abundance: -
CDR3nt: TGCAGCGTTGAAGCCCAGGGAGGTTACACCTTC
CDR3aa: CSVEAQGGYTF

v_gene: TRBV2
len: 15
j_gene: TRBJ2-7
d_gene: TRBD2
abundance: -
CDR3nt: TGTGCCAGCAGTGAATGGCTAGCGGGCGCCTACGAGCAGTACTTC
CDR3aa: CASSEWLAGAYEQYF

v_gene: TRBV3-1/TRBV3-2
len: 13
j_gene: TRBJ2-7
d_gene: TRBD1
abundance: -
CDR3nt: TGTGCCAGCAGCTCGAGGGGGCAGGGCGAGCAGTACTTC
CDR3aa: CASSSRGQGEQYF

v_gene: TRBV6-5
len: 15
j_gene: TRBJ1-5
d_gene: TRBD1
abundance: -
CDR3nt: TGTGCCAGCAGTTACTCTGGACAGGGCAGTCAGCCCCAGCATTTT
CDR3aa: CASSYSGQGSQPQHF